These 16 T cell receptor beta chains came from one sample sequenced in a study of T cell responses to AZD1222 COVID-19 vaccine. Using immunoSEQ multiplex PCR, the repertoire was profiled, and TCRdb retains in-frame clones only, with some absent. Of about 110,000 clones in the sample, approximately 90% are singletons; the top ten hold roughly a fifth. This sample comprised peripheral blood, obtained on day 0 of AZD1222 vaccination. These receptors all stem from an adult in good health.

The chain uses TRBV7-9 and TRBJ1-3, with D hard to call. Germline V lookup: CDR1 SEHNR, CDR2 FQNEAQ (reference sequence). V lost 2 bases and J lost 0, with 5 bases in between. There are 14 residues in the CDR3. The DNA for the CDR3 is TGTGCCAGCAGCTTATCAGGCTCTGGAAACACCATATATTTT. Protein sequence: CASSLSGSGNTIYF. The full variable domain, rest sourced from reference TRBV7-9 and TRBJ1-3, is DTGVSQNPRHKITKRGQNVTFRCDPISEHNRLYWYRQTLGQGPEFLTYFQNEAQLEKSRLLSDRFSAERPKGSFSTLEIQRTEQGDSAMYLCASSLSGSGNTIYFGEGSWLTVV.

The genes are TRBV2 and TRBJ1-2, with D uncertain. Per the germline V gene, CDR1 is SNHLY and CDR2 is FYNNEI. This CDR3 spans 13 amino acids. The V end lost 1 base, the J end lost 7 bases, and 10 bases lay between the germline ends. The DNA of the CDR3 is TGTGCCAGCAGTGAAGGGCAGGTCGGTGGCTACACCTTC. As protein: CASSEGQVGGYTF.

V is TRBV10-1 and J is TRBJ1-1; D possibly corresponds to TRBD1 (6 bases). Trimming removed 6 bases at V and 1 base at J, with 12 bases between. This CDR3 has 14 residues. Germline V gene sequence: CDR1 WNHNN, CDR2 SYGVQD (reference sequence). CDR3 loop: CASSKGDWNTEAFF. The CDR3 bases are TGCGCCAGCAGCAAGGGGGATTGGAACACTGAAGCTTTCTTT.

This chain connects TRBV27 to TRBJ2-6; D uncertain. V lost 0 bases and J 0 bases, leaving 9 bases between the germline ends. The CDR3 has 17 residues. Germline V lookup: CDR1 MNHEY, CDR2 SMNVEV (reference sequence). The CDR3 DNA sequence: TGTGCCAGCAGTTTATCGGCGCAAAACTCTGGGGCCAACGTCCTGACTTTC. Translation: CASSLSAQNSGANVLTF.

This clone was detected once. The chain joins TRBV6-2 or TRBV6-3 to TRBJ2-4, with D possibly TRBD1 on 6 matching bases. This CDR3 is 16 amino acids long. The V end was cut by 2 bases, the J end by 0 bases, with 11 bases between. CDR1 is MNHEY, CDR2 SVGEGT, per germline. CDR3 sequence reads: CASSYDQGRAKNIQYF. DNA for the CDR3: TGTGCCAGCAGTTACGATCAGGGGAGAGCCAAAAACATTCAGTACTTC.

The chain uses TRBV5-1 and TRBJ2-4; 9 bases map to TRBD1. The germline V gene has CDR1 SGHRS and CDR2 YFSETQ. The ends lost 5 bases at V and 0 bases at J; junction bases unmatched: 9. This CDR3 has 17 amino acids. This CDR3 is CASRLGQGIEAKNIQYF. The CDR3 DNA is TGCGCCAGCAGACTGGGACAGGGAATAGAAGCCAAAAACATTCAGTACTTC.

The gene calls are TRBV9 and TRBJ1-6, with D uncertain. CDR1 and CDR2 (germline): SGDLS, YYNGEE. The V end was cut by 2 bases, the J end by 3 bases, with 6 bases between. CDR3 size: 14 residues. The CDR3 DNA is TGTGCCAGCAGCGTCCGGGACTATAATTCACCCCTCCACTTT. Protein sequence: CASSVRDYNSPLHF.

CDR3 protein: CASSIRDGGDYGYTF. In DNA form, the CDR3 reads TGTGCCAGTAGTATAAGGGACGGGGGCGACTATGGCTACACCTTC. The rearrangement joins TRBV19 to TRBJ1-2; possibly TRBD1 for D (6 bases). From germline, CDR1 is LNHDA and CDR2 SQIVND (reference sequence). The germline V and J ends were trimmed by 2 bases and 3 bases, with 13 bases remaining between them. The CDR3 is 15 residues long. Drawing the rest from reference TRBV19 and TRBJ1-2, the complete variable domain is DGGITQSPKYLFRKEGQNVTLSCEQNLNHDAMYWYRQDPGQGLRLIYYSQIVNDFQKGDIAEGYSVSREKKESFPLTVTSAQKNPTAFYLCASSIRDGGDYGYTFGSGTRLTVV.

The chain couples TRBV11-3 to TRBJ1-6; the D gene is possibly TRBD1 (5 bases). The germline V gene has CDR1 SGHNT and CDR2 YENEEA. Deletions cut 4 bases from V and 7 bases from J, with 8 bases between. The CDR3 contains 13 residues. CDR3: CASSWDGNSPLHF. CDR3 bases: TGTGCCAGCAGCTGGGACGGAAATTCACCCCTCCACTTT.

J is TRBJ1-5 and V is TRBV7-9; D is unclear. CDR1 is SEHNR and CDR2 is FQNEAQ in the germline V gene (reference sequence). The V gene lost 9 bases and the J gene lost 6 bases, with 9 bases spanning the gap. CDR3 length: 11 amino acids. For the CDR3, the DNA is TGTGCCAGAATGGAAAGTCAGCCCCAGCATTTT. This gives the protein CARMESQPQHF.

The chain combines TRBV5-6 with TRBJ1-4; possible D gene TRBD1, 6 bases. V lost 0 bases and J 6 bases, leaving 15 bases between the germline ends. The V gene's germline CDR1 is SGHDT and CDR2 YYEEEE. The CDR3 totals 16 residues. Here the CDR3 DNA reads TGTGCCAGCAGCTTGGACCCTTCCGGGGGCGATGAAAAACTGTTTTTT. It yields the protein CASSLDPSGGDEKLFF.

This chain uses TRBV5-4 with TRBJ1-6; TRBD1 is a possible D gene (6 bases). The germline gives CDR1 SGHNT, CDR2 YYREEE (reference sequence). Trimming shortened V by 0 bases and J by 4 bases, and 8 bases separated the two germline ends. The CDR3 spans 15 residues. The CDR3 reads CASSLGTAYNSPLHF. CDR3 DNA sequence: TGTGCCAGCAGCTTGGGGACAGCGTATAATTCACCCCTCCACTTT.

The chain uses TRBV5-8 and TRBJ2-7, with D perhaps assigned TRBD1 or TRBD2 (6 bases each). CDR1 and CDR2 from the germline V gene are SGHTS and YDEGEE. The CDR3 length is 12 residues. Trimming pared 3 bases from V and 6 bases from J, leaving 10 bases between. CDR3 in DNA: TGTGCCAGCAGCTGGGGGGCGGGCGAGCAGTACTTC. Encoded protein: CASSWGAGEQYF.

The chain uses TRBV6-5 and TRBJ1-1; unclear D gene. V lost 1 base and J lost 2, with 5 bases in between. Germline CDR1 reads MNHEY; CDR2 reads SVGAGI. CDR3 size: 13 residues. In DNA form, the CDR3 reads TGTGCCAGCAGTTACTACAAAAACACTGAAGCTTTCTTT. This translates into CASSYYKNTEAFF.

V and J are TRBV4-1 and TRBJ2-4, with 11 bases matching TRBD2. This CDR3 has 13 amino acids. The germline gives CDR1 MGHRA, CDR2 YSYEKL. After removal of 11 bases from V and 8 bases from J, the junction contained 8 bases not matched to a gene. CDR3 sequence: CAASGGLKDIQYF. The CDR3 DNA sequence: TGCGCCGCTAGCGGGGGGCTTAAAGACATTCAGTACTTC.

The chain has TRBV18 and TRBJ2-7; D uncertain. Trimming cost V 0 bases and J 2 bases, with 17 bases left between them. The germline V gene encodes CDR1 KGHSH and CDR2 LQKENI. This CDR3 has 17 residues. The DNA of the CDR3 is TGTGCCAGCTCACCACCTAAAGACCGAAAATCTCCCTACGAGCAGTACTTC. As protein: CASSPPKDRKSPYEQYF. Full variable domain (outside the CDR3, taken from reference TRBV18 and TRBJ2-7): NAGVMQNPRHLVRRRGQEARLRCSPMKGHSHVYWYRQLPEEGLKFMVYLQKENIIDESGMPKERFSAEFPKEGPSILRIQQVVRGDSAAYFCASSPPKDRKSPYEQYFGPGTRLTVT.